This TCR beta chain was captured in a study of patients and donors after allogeneic stem cell transplantation. This clonotype appeared once. The germline V gene has CDR1 SGHRS and CDR2 YFSETQ. CDR3 length: 16 amino acids. V lost 0 bases to trimming and J lost 7 bases, with 14 bases between them. TCRdb reprocessed the RT-PCR reads with MiXCR, giving one entry per CDR3 protein. The repertoire holds 900,000 to 1,000,000 distinct CDR3 sequences, under 20% seen once, with around 6% in the top ten. The chain recombines TRBV5-1 with TRBJ1-6; D is perhaps TRBD1 (5 bases). Material: blood, either unsorted or a sorted T cell fraction (not recorded which). The source of this sequence is a human donor who was either an allogeneic HSCT recipient or a stem cell or donor lymphocyte infusion donor (not recorded which). It is not recorded whose cells these are; they may come from a transplant donor. The CDR3 reads CASSLAGMAGNSPLHF. In DNA, the CDR3 is TGCGCCAGCAGCTTGGCAGGGATGGCGGGCAATTCACCCCTCCACTTT. Supplemented by reference TRBV5-1 and TRBJ1-6, the full variable domain reads KAGVTQTPRYLIKTRGQQVTLSCSPISGHRSVSWYQQTPGQGLQFLFEYFSETQRNKGNFPGRFSGRQFSNSRSEMNVSTLELGDSALYLCASSLAGMAGNSPLHFGNGTRLTVT.